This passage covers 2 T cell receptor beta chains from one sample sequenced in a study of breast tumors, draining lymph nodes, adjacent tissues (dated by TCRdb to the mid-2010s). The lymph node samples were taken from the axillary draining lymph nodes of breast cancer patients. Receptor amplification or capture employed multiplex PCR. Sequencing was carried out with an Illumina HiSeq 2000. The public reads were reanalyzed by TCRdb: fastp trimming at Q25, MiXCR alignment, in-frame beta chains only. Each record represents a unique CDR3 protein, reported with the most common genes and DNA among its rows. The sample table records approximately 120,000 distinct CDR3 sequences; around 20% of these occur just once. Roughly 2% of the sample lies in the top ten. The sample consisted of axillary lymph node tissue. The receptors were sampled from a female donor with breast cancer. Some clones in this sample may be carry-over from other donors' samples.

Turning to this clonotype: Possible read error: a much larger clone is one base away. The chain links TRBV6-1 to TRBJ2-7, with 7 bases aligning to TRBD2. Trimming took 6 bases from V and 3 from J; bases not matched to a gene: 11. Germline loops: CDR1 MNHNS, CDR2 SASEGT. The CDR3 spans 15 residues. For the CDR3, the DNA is TGTGCCAGCAGGAACCTACCTGGGGGGGACTACGAGCAGTACTTC. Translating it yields CASRNLPGGDYEQYF.

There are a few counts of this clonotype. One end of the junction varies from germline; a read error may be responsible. The CDR3 protein is CSVDLLGGQGTQYF. CDR3 sequence (DNA): TGCAGCGTTGATCTTTTGGGGGGGCAAGGGACCCAGTACTTC. This chain links TRBV29-1 with TRBJ2-5, with D possibly matching TRBD2 (7 bases). The CDR3 is made up of 14 amino acids. From germline, CDR1 is SQVTM and CDR2 ANQGSEA.